The sample holds a few counts of the clone carrying this T cell receptor (beta chain). The cells used in sorted libraries, CD4+ or CD8+ T cells, numbered about a million. Germline V gene lookup returns CDR1 LNHDA and CDR2 SQIVND (reference sequence). V lost 2 bases and J lost 2, with 10 bases in between. This CDR3 is built from 14 residues. This record belongs to a study of neurological immune-mediated disorders. Template-switch 5'RACE cDNA synthesis added a 10-nucleotide unique molecular identifier. Via MiXCR, TCRdb re-called the 5' RACE reads, giving one row per CDR3 protein. The data contain 35,000 to 40,000 distinct CDR3 sequences, around 10% of them singletons.

The receptor's source is a young woman with HTLV-1-associated myelopathy (HAM/TSP). The J gene is TRBJ2-7, the V gene TRBV19; the D gene could be TRBD1 or TRBD2 (5 bases each). Sequencing was done on a sample of CD4+ T cells from blood. The CDR3 nucleotides are TGTGCCAGTAGTATATTGGGACGGCCCTACGAGCAGTACTTC. Amino acid sequence: CASSILGRPYEQYF.